The clone carrying this TCR beta chain has a count of ten or more. Its antigen is undetermined. The CDR3 has 13 residues. The V gene lost 6 bases and the J gene lost 7 bases, with 16 bases spanning the gap. CDR1 MNHNS and CDR2 SASEGT come from the germline V gene. TCRdb independently ran MiXCR on the 5' RACE reads; one entry per CDR3 protein. The table shows approximately 60,000 distinct CDR3 sequences, with less than 30% occurring only once. Study results and limitations: Tumor Treg TCRs overlapped most with tumor naive CD4+ cells.

The sorted Tregs were CD4+CD25+CD127-/low cells. The V call is TRBV6-1, the J call TRBJ2-7; D remains ambiguous. The receptor's source is a female donor with breast cancer. The source material was tumor-infiltrating Tregs sorted from the breast tumor. CDR3 nucleotide sequence: TGTGCCAGCAGCCTATACCCAGATGGGGAGCAGTACTTC. This codes for CASSLYPDGEQYF.